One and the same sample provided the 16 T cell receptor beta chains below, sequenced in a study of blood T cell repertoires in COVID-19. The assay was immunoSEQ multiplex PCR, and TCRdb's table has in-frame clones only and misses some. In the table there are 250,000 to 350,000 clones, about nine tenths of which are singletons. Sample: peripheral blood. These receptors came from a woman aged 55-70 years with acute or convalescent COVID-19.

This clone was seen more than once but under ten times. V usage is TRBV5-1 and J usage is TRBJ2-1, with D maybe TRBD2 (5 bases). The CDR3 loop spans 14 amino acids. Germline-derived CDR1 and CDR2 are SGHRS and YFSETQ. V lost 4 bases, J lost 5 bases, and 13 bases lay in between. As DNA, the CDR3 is TGCGCCAGCAGCCGGACTCCGACCCACAATGAGCAGTTCTTC. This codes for CASSRTPTHNEQFF. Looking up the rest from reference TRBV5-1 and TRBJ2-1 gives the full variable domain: KAGVTQTPRYLIKTRGQQVTLSCSPISGHRSVSWYQQTPGQGLQFLFEYFSETQRNKGNFPGRFSGRQFSNSRSEMNVSTLELGDSALYLCASSRTPTHNEQFFGPGTRLTVL.

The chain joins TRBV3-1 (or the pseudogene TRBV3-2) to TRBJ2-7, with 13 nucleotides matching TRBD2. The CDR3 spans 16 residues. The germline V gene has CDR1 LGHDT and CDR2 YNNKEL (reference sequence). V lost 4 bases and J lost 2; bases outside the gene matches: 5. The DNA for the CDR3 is TGTGCCAGCAGCCGCGGGACTAGCGGGGCCCCCTACGAGCAGTACTTC. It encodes CASSRGTSGAPYEQYF.

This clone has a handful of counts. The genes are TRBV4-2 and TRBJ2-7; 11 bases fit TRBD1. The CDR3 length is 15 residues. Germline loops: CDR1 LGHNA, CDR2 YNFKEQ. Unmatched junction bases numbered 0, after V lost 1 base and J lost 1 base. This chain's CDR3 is CASSQGDRGSYEQYF. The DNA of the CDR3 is TGTGCCAGCAGCCAAGGGGACAGGGGGTCCTACGAGCAGTACTTC.

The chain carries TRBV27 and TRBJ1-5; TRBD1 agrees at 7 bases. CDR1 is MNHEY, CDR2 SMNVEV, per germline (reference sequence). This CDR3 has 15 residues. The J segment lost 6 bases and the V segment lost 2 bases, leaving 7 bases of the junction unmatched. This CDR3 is CASSLDGTVRQPQHF. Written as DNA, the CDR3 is TGTGCCAGCAGTTTAGACGGGACAGTCCGTCAGCCCCAGCATTTT.

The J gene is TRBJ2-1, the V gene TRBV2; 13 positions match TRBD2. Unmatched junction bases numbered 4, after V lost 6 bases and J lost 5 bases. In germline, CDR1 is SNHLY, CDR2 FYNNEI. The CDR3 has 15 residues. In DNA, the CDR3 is TGTGCCAGCAGCGCCACTAGCGGGAGGGACAATGAGCAGTTCTTC. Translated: CASSATSGRDNEQFF.

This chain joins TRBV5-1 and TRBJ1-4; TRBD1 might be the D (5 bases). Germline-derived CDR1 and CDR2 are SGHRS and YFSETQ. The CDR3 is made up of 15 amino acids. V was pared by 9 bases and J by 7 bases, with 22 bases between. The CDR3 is CATRVGGDQSEKLFF. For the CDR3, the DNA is TGCGCCACCAGGGTTGGGGGGGACCAGAGTGAAAAACTGTTTTTT. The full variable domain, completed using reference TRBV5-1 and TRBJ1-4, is KAGVTQTPRYLIKTRGQQVTLSCSPISGHRSVSWYQQTPGQGLQFLFEYFSETQRNKGNFPGRFSGRQFSNSRSEMNVSTLELGDSALYLCATRVGGDQSEKLFFGSGTQLSVL.

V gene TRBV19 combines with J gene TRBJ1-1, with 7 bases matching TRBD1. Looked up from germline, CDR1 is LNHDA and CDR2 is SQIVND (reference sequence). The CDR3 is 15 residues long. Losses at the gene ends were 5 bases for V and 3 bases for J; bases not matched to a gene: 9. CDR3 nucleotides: TGTGCCAGTAGTCCATCCTCGACAGGGTACACTGAAGCTTTCTTT. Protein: CASSPSSTGYTEAFF.

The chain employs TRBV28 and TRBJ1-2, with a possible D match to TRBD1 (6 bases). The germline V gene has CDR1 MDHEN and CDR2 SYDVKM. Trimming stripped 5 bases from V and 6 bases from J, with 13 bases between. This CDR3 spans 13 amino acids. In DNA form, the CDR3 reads TGTGCCAGCAGTCCTACAGGGTTGAATGGCTACACCTTC. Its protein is CASSPTGLNGYTF.

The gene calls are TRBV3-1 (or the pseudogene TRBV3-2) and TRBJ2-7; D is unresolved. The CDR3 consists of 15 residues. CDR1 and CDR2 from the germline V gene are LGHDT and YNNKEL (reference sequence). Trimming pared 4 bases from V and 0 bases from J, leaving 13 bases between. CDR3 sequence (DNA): TGTGCCAGCAGCCCCCTTGGGCCTTACTCCTACGAGCAGTACTTC. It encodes CASSPLGPYSYEQYF.

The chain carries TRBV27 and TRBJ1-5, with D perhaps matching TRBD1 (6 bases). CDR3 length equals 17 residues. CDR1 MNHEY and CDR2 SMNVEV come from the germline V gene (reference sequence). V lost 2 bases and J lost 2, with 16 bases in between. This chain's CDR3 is CASSLRPGGHGNQPQHF. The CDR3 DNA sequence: TGTGCCAGCAGTTTAAGACCTGGGGGACACGGCAATCAGCCCCAGCATTTT.

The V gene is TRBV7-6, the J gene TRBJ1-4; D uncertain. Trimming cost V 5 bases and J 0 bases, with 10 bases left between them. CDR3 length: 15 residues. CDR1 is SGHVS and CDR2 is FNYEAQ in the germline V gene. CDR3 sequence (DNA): TGTGCCAGCAGCCCGGGGTTCGCAACTAATGAAAAACTGTTTTTT. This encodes CASSPGFATNEKLFF.

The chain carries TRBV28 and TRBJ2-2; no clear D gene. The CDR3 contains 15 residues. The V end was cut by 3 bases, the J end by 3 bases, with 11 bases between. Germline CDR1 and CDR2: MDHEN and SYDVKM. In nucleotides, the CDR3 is TGTGCCAGCAGTTTCCCACATATTTACACCGGGGAGCTGTTTTTT. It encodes CASSFPHIYTGELFF.

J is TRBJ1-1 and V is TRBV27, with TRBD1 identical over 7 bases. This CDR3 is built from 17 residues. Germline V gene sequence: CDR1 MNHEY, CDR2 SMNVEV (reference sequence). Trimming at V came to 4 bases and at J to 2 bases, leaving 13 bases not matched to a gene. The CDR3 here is CASSSALRDSHNTEAFF. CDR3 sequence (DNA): TGTGCCAGCAGTTCTGCCCTCCGGGACAGCCACAACACTGAAGCTTTCTTT.

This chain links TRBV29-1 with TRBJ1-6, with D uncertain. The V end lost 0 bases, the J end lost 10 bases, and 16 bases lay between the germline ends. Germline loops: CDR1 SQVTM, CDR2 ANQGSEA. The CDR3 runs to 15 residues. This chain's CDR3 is CSVEDEGYPGSPLHF. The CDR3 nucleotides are TGCAGCGTTGAAGATGAGGGCTACCCCGGCTCACCCCTCCACTTT.

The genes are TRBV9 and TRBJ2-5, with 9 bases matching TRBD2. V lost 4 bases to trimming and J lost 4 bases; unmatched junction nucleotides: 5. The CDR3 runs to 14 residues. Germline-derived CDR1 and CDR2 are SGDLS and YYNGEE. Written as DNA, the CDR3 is TGTGCCAGCAGCATAGCGGGAGTAGGAGAGACCCAGTACTTC. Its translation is CASSIAGVGETQYF.

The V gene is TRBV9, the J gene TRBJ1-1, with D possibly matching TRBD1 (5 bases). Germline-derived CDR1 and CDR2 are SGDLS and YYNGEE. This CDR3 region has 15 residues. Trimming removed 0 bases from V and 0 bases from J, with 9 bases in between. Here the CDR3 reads CASSVASGLNTEAFF. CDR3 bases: TGTGCCAGCAGCGTAGCATCAGGGTTGAACACTGAAGCTTTCTTT.